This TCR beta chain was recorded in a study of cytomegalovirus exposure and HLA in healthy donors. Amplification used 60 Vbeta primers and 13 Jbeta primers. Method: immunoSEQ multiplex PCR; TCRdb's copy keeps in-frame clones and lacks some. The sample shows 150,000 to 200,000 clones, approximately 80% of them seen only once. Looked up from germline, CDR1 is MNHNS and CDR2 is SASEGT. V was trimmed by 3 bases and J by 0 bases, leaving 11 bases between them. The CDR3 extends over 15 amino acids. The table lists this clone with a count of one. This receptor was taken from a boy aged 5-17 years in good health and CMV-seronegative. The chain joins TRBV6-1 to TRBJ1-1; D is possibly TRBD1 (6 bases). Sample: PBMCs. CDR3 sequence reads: CASSEYRAMNTEAFF. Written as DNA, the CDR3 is TGTGCCAGCAGTGAGTACAGGGCCATGAACACTGAAGCTTTCTTT.